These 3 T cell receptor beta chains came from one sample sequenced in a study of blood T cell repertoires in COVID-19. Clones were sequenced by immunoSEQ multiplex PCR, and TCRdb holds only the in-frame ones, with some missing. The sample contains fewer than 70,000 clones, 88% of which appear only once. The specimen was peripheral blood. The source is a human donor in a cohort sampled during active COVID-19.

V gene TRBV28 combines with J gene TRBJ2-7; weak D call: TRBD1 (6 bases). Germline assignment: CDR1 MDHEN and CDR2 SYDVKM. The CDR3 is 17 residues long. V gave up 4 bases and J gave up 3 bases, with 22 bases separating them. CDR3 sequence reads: CASSSSKTGRGSYEQYF. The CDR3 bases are TGTGCCAGCAGTTCCTCCAAAACAGGGAGAGGGAGCTACGAGCAGTACTTC. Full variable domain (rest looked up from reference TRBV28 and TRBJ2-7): DVKVTQSSRYLVKRTGEKVFLECVQDMDHENMFWYRQDPGLGLRLIYFSYDVKMKEKGDIPEGYSVSREKKERFSLILESASTNQTSMYLCASSSSKTGRGSYEQYFGPGTRLTVT.

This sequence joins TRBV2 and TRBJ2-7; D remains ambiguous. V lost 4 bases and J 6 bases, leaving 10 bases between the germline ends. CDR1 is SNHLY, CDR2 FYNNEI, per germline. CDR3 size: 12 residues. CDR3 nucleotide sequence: TGTGCCAGCAGTGGGCCGTTCGCCGAGCAGTACTTC. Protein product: CASSGPFAEQYF.

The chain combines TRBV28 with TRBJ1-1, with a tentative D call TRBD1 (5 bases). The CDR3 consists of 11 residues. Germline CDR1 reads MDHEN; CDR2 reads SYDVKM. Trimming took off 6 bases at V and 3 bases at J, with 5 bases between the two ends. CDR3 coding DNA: TGTGCCAGCAGACAGGACACTGAAGCTTTCTTT. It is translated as CASRQDTEAFF.